This T cell receptor (beta chain) comes out of a study of cytomegalovirus exposure and HLA in healthy donors. Study outcomes and limitations: The CMV antigen specificity of a few CMV-associated chains was confirmed through in vitro analysis.

Use of 60 Vbeta and 13 Jbeta primers characterized the PCR. Generated by immunoSEQ multiplex PCR, the TCRdb table keeps only in-frame clones and is missing some. The sample has around 100,000 clones; around three quarters are singletons. Per germline, CDR1 SSHAT and CDR2 FNYEAQ (reference sequence). The CDR3 spans 15 residues. This clone was seen a few times. Its antigen is unknown. One end of the junction does not line up with germline, which may come from a read error. This receptor was obtained from a woman between 18 and 29 years old in good health and CMV-seropositive. Specimen: PBMCs. The V and J genes are TRBV7-7 and TRBJ2-1; 7 bases match TRBD2. CDR3 nucleotide sequence: TGTGCTAGCAGCCCCGGACTAGGAGTCCACAATGAGCAGTTCTTC. Its translation is CASSPGLGVHNEQFF.